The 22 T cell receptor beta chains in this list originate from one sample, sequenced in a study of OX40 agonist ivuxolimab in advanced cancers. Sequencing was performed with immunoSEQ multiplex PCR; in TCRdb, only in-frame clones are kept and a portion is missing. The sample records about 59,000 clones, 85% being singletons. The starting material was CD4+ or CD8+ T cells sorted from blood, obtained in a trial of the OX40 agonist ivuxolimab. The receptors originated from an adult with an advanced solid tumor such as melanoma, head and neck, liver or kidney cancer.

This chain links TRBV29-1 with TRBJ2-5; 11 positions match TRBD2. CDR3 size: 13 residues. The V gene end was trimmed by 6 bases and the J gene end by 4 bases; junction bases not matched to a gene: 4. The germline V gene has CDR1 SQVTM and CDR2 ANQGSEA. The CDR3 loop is CSVDSGGGETQYF. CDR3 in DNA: TGCAGCGTCGATAGCGGGGGGGGAGAGACCCAGTACTTC. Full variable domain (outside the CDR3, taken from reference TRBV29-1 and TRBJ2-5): SAVISQKPSRDICQRGTSLTIQCQVDSQVTMMFWYRQQPGQSLTLIATANQGSEATYESGFVIDKFPISRPNLTFSTLTVSNMSPEDSSIYLCSVDSGGGETQYFGPGTRLLVL.

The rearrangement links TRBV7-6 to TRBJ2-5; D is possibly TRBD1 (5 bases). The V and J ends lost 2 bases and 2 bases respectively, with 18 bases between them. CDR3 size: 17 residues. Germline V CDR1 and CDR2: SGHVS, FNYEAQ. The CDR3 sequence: CASSLLSVRALQETQYF. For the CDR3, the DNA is TGTGCCAGCAGCTTACTCTCTGTCAGGGCCCTACAAGAGACCCAGTACTTC.

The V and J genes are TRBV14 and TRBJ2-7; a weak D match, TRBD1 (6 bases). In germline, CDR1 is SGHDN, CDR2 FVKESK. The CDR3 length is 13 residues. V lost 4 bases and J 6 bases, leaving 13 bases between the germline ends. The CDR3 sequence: CASSLRGQPEQYF. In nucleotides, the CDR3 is TGTGCCAGCAGCCTCCGAGGACAGCCCGAGCAGTACTTC.

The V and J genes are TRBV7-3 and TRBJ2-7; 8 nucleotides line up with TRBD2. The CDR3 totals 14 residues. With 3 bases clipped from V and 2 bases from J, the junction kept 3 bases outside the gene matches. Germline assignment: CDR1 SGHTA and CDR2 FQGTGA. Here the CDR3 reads CASSFSGGPYEQYF. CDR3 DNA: TGTGCCAGCAGCTTCAGCGGGGGCCCCTACGAGCAGTACTTC.

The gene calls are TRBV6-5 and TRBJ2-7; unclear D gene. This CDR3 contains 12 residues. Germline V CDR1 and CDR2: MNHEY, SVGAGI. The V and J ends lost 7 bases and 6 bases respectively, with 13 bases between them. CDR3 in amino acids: CASNSWSGEQYF. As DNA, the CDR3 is TGTGCCAGCAATTCTTGGTCCGGCGAGCAGTACTTC.

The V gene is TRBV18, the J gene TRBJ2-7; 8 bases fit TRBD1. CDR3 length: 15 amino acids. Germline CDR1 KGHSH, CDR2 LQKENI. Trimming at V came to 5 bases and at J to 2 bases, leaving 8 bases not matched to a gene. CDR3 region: CASSSRQGLTYEQYF. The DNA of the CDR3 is TGTGCCAGCTCATCCCGACAGGGGCTCACCTACGAGCAGTACTTC.

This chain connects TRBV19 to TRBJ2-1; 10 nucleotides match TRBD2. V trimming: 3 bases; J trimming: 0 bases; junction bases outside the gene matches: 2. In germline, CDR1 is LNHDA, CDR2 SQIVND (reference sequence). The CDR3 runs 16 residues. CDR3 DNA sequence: TGTGCCAGTAGTATGGTAGCGGGAGGCTCCTACAATGAGCAGTTCTTC. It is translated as CASSMVAGGSYNEQFF.

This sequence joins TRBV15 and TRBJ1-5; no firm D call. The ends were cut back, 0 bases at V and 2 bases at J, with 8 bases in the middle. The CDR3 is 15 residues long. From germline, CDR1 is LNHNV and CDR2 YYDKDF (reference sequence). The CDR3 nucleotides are TGTGCCACCAGCAGAGAAGGTTTTGGCAATCAGCCCCAGCATTTT. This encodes CATSREGFGNQPQHF. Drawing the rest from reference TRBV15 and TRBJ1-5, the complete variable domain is DAMVIQNPRYQVTQFGKPVTLSCSQTLNHNVMYWYQQKSSQAPKLLFHYYDKDFNNEADTPDNFQSRRPNTSFCFLDIRSPGLGDTAMYLCATSREGFGNQPQHFGDGTRLSIL.

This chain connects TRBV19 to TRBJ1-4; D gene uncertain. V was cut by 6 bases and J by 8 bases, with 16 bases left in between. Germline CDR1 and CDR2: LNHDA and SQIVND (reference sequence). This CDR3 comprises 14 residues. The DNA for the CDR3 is TGTGCCAGTAGCCGGGTCCAGGCGGGGGAAAAACTGTTTTTT. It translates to CASSRVQAGEKLFF.

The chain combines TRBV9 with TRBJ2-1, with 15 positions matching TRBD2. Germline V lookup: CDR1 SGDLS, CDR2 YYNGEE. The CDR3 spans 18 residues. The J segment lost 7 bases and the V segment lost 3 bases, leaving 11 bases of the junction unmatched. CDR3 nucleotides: TGTGCCAGCAGCGCCAGGACTAGCGGGGGGGCGAAAATAAATGAGCAGTTCTTC. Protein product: CASSARTSGGAKINEQFF.

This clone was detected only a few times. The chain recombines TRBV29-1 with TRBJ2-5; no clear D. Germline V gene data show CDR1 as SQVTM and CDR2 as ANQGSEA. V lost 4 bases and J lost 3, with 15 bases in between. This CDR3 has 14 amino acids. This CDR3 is CSVAGSRIEETQYF. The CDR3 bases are TGCAGCGTTGCAGGTAGCAGAATCGAAGAGACCCAGTACTTC.

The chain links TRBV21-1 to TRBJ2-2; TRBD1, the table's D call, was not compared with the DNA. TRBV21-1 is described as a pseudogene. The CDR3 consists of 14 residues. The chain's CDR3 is CASSKRQGGGELFF. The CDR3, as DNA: TGTGCCAGCAGCAAACGACAGGGGGGTGGGGAGCTGTTTTTT.

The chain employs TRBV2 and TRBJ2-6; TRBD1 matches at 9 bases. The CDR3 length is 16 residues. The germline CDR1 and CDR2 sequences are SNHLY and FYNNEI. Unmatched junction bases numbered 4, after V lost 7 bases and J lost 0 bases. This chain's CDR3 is CASKGTGLSGANVLTF. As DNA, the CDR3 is TGTGCCAGCAAGGGGACAGGGCTCTCTGGGGCCAACGTCCTGACTTTC.

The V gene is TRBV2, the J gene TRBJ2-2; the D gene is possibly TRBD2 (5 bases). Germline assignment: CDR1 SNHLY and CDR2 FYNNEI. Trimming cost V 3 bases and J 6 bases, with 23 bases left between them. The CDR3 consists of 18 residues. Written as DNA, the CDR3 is TGTGCCAGCAGTGACAATCGCGGCTCGGGGATCAGCGCCGGGGAGCTGTTTTTT. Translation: CASSDNRGSGISAGELFF.

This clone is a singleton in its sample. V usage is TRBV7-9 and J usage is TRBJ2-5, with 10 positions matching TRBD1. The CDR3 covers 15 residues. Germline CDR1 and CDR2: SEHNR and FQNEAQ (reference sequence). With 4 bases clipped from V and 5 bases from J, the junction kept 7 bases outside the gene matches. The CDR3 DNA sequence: TGTGCCAGCAGCTCTCCGGACAGGGGGAGTGAGACCCAGTACTTC. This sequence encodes CASSSPDRGSETQYF.

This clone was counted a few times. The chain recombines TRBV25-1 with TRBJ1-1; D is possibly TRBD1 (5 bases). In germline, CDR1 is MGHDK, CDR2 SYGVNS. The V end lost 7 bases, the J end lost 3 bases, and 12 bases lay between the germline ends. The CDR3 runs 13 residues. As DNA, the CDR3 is TGTGCCAGCAAGAGGGGCGGGCACACTGAAGCTTTCTTT. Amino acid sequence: CASKRGGHTEAFF.

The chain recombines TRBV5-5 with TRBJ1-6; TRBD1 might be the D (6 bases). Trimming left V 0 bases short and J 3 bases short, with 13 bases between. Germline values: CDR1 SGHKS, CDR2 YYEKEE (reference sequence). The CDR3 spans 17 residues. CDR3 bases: TGTGCCAGCAGCTTGGACGTGGACAGCCACTATAATTCACCCCTCCACTTT. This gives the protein CASSLDVDSHYNSPLHF. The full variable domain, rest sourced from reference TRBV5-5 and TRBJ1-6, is DAGVTQSPTHLIKTRGQQVTLRCSPISGHKSVSWYQQVLGQGPQFIFQYYEKEERGRGNFPDRFSARQFPNYSSELNVNALLLGDSALYLCASSLDVDSHYNSPLHFGNGTRLTVT.

The CDR3 spells CASSQQPGTRGETQYF. The CDR3 DNA sequence: TGTGCCAGCAGCCAACAGCCCGGGACTAGAGGCGAGACCCAGTACTTC. The V call is TRBV2, the J call TRBJ2-5; 8 bases match TRBD2. The CDR3 is made up of 16 amino acids. V lost 6 bases and J lost 5; bases outside the gene matches: 14. Germline V lookup: CDR1 SNHLY, CDR2 FYNNEI.

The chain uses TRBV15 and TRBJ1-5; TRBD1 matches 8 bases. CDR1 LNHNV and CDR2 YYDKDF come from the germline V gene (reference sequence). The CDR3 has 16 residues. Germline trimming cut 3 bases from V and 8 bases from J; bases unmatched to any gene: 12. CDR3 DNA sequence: TGTGCCACCAGCAGGGACCGTACAGGGGGACGGGAGCCCCAGCATTTT. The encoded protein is CATSRDRTGGREPQHF.

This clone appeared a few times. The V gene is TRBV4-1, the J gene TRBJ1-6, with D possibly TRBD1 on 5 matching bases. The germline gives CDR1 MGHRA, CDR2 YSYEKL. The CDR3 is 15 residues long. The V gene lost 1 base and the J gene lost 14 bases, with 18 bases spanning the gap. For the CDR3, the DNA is TGCGCCAGCAGCCAAGGAGCTGACAGCTTCTGGACCCTCCACTTT. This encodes CASSQGADSFWTLHF.

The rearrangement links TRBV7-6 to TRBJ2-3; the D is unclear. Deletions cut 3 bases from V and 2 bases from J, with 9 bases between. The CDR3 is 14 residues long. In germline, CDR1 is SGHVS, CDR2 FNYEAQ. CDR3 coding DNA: TGTGCCAGCAGCTTCACAGTAAACACAGATACGCAGTATTTT. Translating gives CASSFTVNTDTQYF.

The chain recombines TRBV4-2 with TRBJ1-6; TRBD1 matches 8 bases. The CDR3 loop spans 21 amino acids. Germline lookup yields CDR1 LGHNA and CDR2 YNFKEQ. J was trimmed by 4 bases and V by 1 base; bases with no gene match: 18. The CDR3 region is CASSQVTPPGQASVYNSPLHF. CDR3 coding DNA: TGTGCCAGCAGCCAAGTAACGCCGCCGGGACAGGCCTCCGTTTATAATTCACCCCTCCACTTT.